Listed here are 19 T cell receptor beta chains from one sample, sequenced in a study of shared clonotypes between healthy human individuals. TCRdb's table, derived via immunoSEQ multiplex PCR, lists solely in-frame clones and lacks some. The sample carries about 1.5 million clones, 95% to 97% recorded once. The specimen sequenced was naive CD4+ T cells sorted from blood. The subset here: CD45RA+ positively selected. The receptors were sampled from a man aged 25-45 years in good health.

On this clone: Distinct nucleotide sequences in the sample also encode this CDR3. The rearrangement uses TRBV2 and TRBJ2-3; a weak D match, TRBD2 (5 bases). CDR1 and CDR2 (germline): SNHLY, FYNNEI. V was cut by 8 bases and J by 5 bases, with 5 bases left in between. The CDR3 spans 10 residues. In nucleotides, the CDR3 is TGTGCCAGCGGGAGAGATACGCAGTATTTT. It codes for CASGRDTQYF.

The chain couples TRBV25-1 to TRBJ2-7, with 9 bases identical to TRBD1. Trimming at V came to 6 bases and at J to 2 bases, leaving 8 bases not matched to a gene. This CDR3 has 15 amino acids. CDR1 is MGHDK and CDR2 is SYGVNS in the germline V gene. The CDR3 DNA is TGTGCCAGCAGCTCCCCGGACAGGGGCCCCTACGAGCAGTACTTC. Protein: CASSSPDRGPYEQYF.

This clone was observed a handful of times. Other DNA sequences from this sample encode an identical CDR3 as well. The V call is TRBV5-1, the J call TRBJ2-5, with TRBD1 identical over 9 bases. This CDR3 region has 14 residues. Germline values: CDR1 SGHRS, CDR2 YFSETQ. V lost 3 bases, J lost 5 bases, and 5 bases stayed unmatched. The CDR3 nucleotides are TGCGCCAGCAGCTCCGGACAGGGGTTGGAGACCCAGTACTTC. Translating it yields CASSSGQGLETQYF.

This clone was picked up one time. V gene TRBV25-1 combines with J gene TRBJ2-7; 8 bases are shared with TRBD2. The junction had 9 bases not matched to a gene; V was cut back by 3 bases and J by 5 bases. CDR3 length equals 15 residues. CDR1 and CDR2 from the germline V gene are MGHDK and SYGVNS. The CDR3 region has the DNA TGTGCCAGCAGTGAGTCTGGTAGCGGGAAAAACGAGCAGTACTTC. Its protein product is CASSESGSGKNEQYF.

The chain uses TRBV28 and TRBJ1-2; D call uncertain. This CDR3 contains 12 residues. The ends were cut back, 6 bases at V and 6 bases at J, with 11 bases in the middle. CDR1 is MDHEN and CDR2 is SYDVKM in the germline V gene. CDR3 region: CASSLFGDGYTF. The DNA for the CDR3 is TGTGCCAGCAGCCTTTTCGGAGATGGCTACACCTTC.

The gene calls are TRBV30 and TRBJ1-1, with a possible D match to TRBD1 (5 bases). This CDR3 comprises 13 residues. Germline CDR1 is GTSNPN and CDR2 is SVGIG (reference sequence). The germline V and J ends were trimmed by 3 bases and 3 bases, with 11 bases remaining between them. The CDR3 DNA reads as TGTGCCTGGAGCACGGGGGGATACACTGAAGCTTTCTTT. This encodes CAWSTGGYTEAFF. The full variable domain, in which reference TRBV30 and TRBJ1-1 provide the parts outside the CDR3, is SQTIHQWPATLVQPVGSPLSLECTVEGTSNPNLYWYRQAAGRGLQLLFYSVGIGQISSEVPQNLSASRPQDRQFILSSKKLLLSDSGFYLCAWSTGGYTEAFFGQGTRLTVV.

The V gene is TRBV7-2, the J gene TRBJ1-2; weak D call: TRBD1 (5 bases). CDR3 size: 16 residues. Germline values: CDR1 SGHTA, CDR2 FQGNSA. V dropped 3 bases and J dropped 4 bases, with 18 bases sitting between them. The CDR3 sequence is CASSLPPGRRGYGYTF. CDR3 DNA: TGTGCCAGCAGCTTGCCCCCGGGGAGGAGGGGCTATGGCTACACCTTC.

This clone appeared a single time. This chain connects TRBV10-2 to TRBJ2-7; 7 positions match TRBD1. The germline V gene encodes CDR1 WSHSY and CDR2 SAAADI. The CDR3 extends over 17 amino acids. Losses at the gene ends were 3 bases for V and 6 bases for J; bases not matched to a gene: 17. In DNA, the CDR3 is TGCGCCAGCAGTGACTTGGACAGGCTCCCCACGTTCCGCGAGCAGTACTTC. It is translated as CASSDLDRLPTFREQYF.

V gene TRBV27 combines with J gene TRBJ2-7; the D gene is possibly TRBD1 (6 bases). Germline V gene data show CDR1 as MNHEY and CDR2 as SMNVEV (reference sequence). CDR3 length: 15 residues. V lost 2 bases to trimming and J lost 2 bases, with 13 bases between them. The CDR3 loop reads CASSLMGHPTYEQYF. CDR3 bases: TGTGCCAGCAGTTTAATGGGACATCCGACCTACGAGCAGTACTTC.

The rearrangement joins TRBV6-6 to TRBJ2-1; a possible D gene is TRBD2 (5 bases). Germline CDR1 MNHNY, CDR2 SVGAGI (reference sequence). CDR3 length equals 16 residues. Trimming took 6 bases from V and 0 from J, leaving 15 bases between them. The CDR3 nucleotides are TGTGCCAGCAGATCCCTGATGGGGAGCTCCTACAATGAGCAGTTCTTC. It is translated as CASRSLMGSSYNEQFF.

The V and J genes are TRBV7-2 and TRBJ1-2; D is ambiguous. CDR1 is SGHTA and CDR2 is FQGNSA in the germline V gene. Deletions cut 4 bases from V and 8 bases from J, with 20 bases between. This CDR3 region has 15 residues. CDR3 in amino acids: CASSSPFTFSRGYTF. DNA of the CDR3: TGTGCCAGCAGCTCACCCTTTACATTTTCGAGGGGCTACACCTTC.

CDR3 nucleotide sequence: TGTGCCAGCAGGGAAGGGAGGTGGGAGCTGTTTTTT. Translated: CASREGRWELFF. The rearrangement uses TRBV6-6 and TRBJ2-2; D might be TRBD2 (6 bases). The V gene's germline CDR1 is MNHNY and CDR2 SVGAGI (reference sequence). V gave up 6 bases and J gave up 9 bases, with 11 bases separating them. This CDR3 region has 12 residues.

This rearrangement joins TRBV5-1 to TRBJ2-7; D may be TRBD2 (6 bases). V lost 0 bases and J lost 6, with 10 bases in between. CDR1 is SGHRS and CDR2 is YFSETQ in the germline V gene. The CDR3 has 13 amino acids. The CDR3 protein is CASSLEVRGEQYF. CDR3 nucleotides: TGCGCCAGCAGCTTGGAGGTGCGGGGCGAGCAGTACTTC.

This chain connects TRBV7-2 to TRBJ1-2; D is unresolved. The CDR3 is 13 residues long. V lost 1 base to trimming and J lost 0 bases, with 3 bases between them. The germline gives CDR1 SGHTA, CDR2 FQGNSA. In nucleotides, the CDR3 is TGTGCCAGCAGCTTAGATCCTAACTATGGCTACACCTTC. Its translation: CASSLDPNYGYTF.

The V call is TRBV28, the J call TRBJ2-7; 7 bases are a match to TRBD2. V trimming: 11 bases; J trimming: 1 base; junction bases outside the gene matches: 2. CDR1 is MDHEN and CDR2 is SYDVKM in the germline V gene. The CDR3 has 11 residues. This chain's CDR3 is CAAGGSYEQYF. For the CDR3, the DNA is TGTGCCGCCGGGGGGTCCTACGAGCAGTACTTC.

The gene calls are TRBV5-1 and TRBJ1-1, with D tentatively TRBD1 (5 bases). CDR1 and CDR2 from the germline V gene are SGHRS and YFSETQ. The CDR3 contains 13 residues. The germline V and J ends were trimmed by 5 bases and 4 bases, with 12 bases remaining between them. The CDR3 sequence: CASRQAVGTEAFF. DNA for the CDR3: TGCGCCAGCAGACAGGCTGTCGGCACTGAAGCTTTCTTT.

The rearrangement joins TRBV25-1 to TRBJ2-7, with D possibly TRBD2 on 6 matching bases. From germline, CDR1 is MGHDK and CDR2 SYGVNS. This CDR3 has 15 residues. V was pared by 4 bases and J by 4 bases, with 17 bases between. DNA of the CDR3: TGTGCCAGCAGTGCCGGGGCCGCGGGACCGTACGAGCAGTACTTC. This translates into CASSAGAAGPYEQYF.

The chain links TRBV15 to TRBJ2-7; TRBD1 agrees at 12 bases. V shed 5 bases and J 5 bases; nucleotides not matched to a gene: 7. Germline CDR1 reads LNHNV; CDR2 reads YYDKDF (reference sequence). The CDR3 spans 15 residues. The CDR3 spells CATSARDRGLNEQYF. CDR3 sequence (DNA): TGTGCCACCAGCGCCCGGGACAGGGGGCTAAACGAGCAGTACTTC.

The V and J genes are TRBV5-4 and TRBJ2-3, with 14 bases that match TRBD2. The CDR3 loop spans 18 amino acids. Germline CDR1 is SGHNT and CDR2 is YYREEE (reference sequence). V trimming: 3 bases; J trimming: 10 bases; junction bases outside the gene matches: 16. CDR3 amino acids: CASSSRLAGGGDVGAQYF. In DNA, the CDR3 is TGTGCCAGCAGCTCCAGACTAGCGGGAGGGGGTGACGTAGGGGCGCAGTATTTT.